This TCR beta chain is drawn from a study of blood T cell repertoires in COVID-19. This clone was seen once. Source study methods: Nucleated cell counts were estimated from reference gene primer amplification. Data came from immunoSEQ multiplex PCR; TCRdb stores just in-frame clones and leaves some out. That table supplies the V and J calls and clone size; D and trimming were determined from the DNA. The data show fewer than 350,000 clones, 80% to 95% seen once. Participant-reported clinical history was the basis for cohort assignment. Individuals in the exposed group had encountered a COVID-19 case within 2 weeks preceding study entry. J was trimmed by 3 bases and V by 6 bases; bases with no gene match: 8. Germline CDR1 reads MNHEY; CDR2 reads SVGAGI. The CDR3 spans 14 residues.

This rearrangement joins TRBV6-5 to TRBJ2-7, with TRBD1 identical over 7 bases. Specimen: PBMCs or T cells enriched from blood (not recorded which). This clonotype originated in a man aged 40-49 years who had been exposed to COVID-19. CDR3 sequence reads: CASRRDRAIYEQYF. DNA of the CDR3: TGTGCCAGCAGAAGGGACAGAGCCATCTACGAGCAGTACTTC.